This T cell receptor beta chain came from a study of blood T cell repertoires in COVID-19. As for the study in general: Spain, Italy and the United States supplied samples that represented acute and convalescent COVID-19. The cDNA or gDNA used as material had been derived from T cells, B-cell-depleted T cells, or PBMCs.

Trimming removed 2 bases from V and 3 bases from J; junction bases left unmatched: 4. Germline-derived CDR1 and CDR2 are MDHEN and SYDVKM. This CDR3 is built from 15 residues. Clinical history as reported by participants underpinned cohort assignment. Libraries were prepared by immunoSEQ multiplex PCR; TCRdb keeps only in-frame clonotypes and omits some of them. The table includes 300,000 to 400,000 clones, 65% to 90% detected once. The receptor was isolated from a woman aged 40 to 49 with acute COVID-19. The sequenced material came from PBMCs or T cells enriched from blood (not recorded which). The chain carries TRBV28 and TRBJ2-3; 8 positions match TRBD1. For the CDR3, the DNA is TGTGCCAGCAGTTTAGCGAGACAGGGGACAGATACGCAGTATTTT. This gives the protein CASSLARQGTDTQYF.